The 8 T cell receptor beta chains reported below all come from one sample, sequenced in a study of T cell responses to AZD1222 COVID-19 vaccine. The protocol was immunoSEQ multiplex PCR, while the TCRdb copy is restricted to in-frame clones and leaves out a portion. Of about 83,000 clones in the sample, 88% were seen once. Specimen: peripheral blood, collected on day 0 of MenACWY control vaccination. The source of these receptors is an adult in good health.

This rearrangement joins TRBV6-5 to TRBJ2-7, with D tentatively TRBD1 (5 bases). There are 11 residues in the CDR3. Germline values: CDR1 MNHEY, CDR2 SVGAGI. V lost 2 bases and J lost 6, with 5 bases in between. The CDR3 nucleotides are TGTGCCAGCAGTTACAGGGGCGAGCAGTACTTC. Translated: CASSYRGEQYF.

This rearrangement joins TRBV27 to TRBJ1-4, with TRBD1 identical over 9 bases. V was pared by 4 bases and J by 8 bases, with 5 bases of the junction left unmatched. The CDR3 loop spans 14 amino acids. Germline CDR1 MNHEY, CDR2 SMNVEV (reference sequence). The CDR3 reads CASSSDRGGEKLFF. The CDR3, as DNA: TGTGCCAGCAGTTCGGACAGGGGAGGAGAAAAACTGTTTTTT. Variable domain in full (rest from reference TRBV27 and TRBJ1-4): EAQVTQNPRYLITVTGKKLTVTCSQNMNHEYMSWYRQDPGLGLRQIYYSMNVEVTDKGDVPEGYKVSRKEKRNFPLILESPSPNQTSLYFCASSSDRGGEKLFFGSGTQLSVL.

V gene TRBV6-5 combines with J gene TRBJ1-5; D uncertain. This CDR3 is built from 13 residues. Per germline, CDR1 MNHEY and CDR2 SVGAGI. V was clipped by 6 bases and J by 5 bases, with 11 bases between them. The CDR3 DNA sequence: TGTGCCAGCAGCCGCCTGCGAGATCAGCCCCAGCATTTT. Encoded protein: CASSRLRDQPQHF.

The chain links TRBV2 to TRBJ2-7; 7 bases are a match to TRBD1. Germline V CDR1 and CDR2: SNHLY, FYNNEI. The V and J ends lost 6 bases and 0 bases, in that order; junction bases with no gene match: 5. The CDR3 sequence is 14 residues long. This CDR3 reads CASSGTETSYEQYF. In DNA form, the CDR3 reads TGTGCCAGCAGCGGGACAGAGACCTCCTACGAGCAGTACTTC. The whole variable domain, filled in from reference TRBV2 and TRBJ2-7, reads EPEVTQTPSHQVTQMGQEVILRCVPISNHLYFYWYRQILGQKVEFLVSFYNNEISEKSEIFDDQFSVERPDGSNFTLKIRSTKLEDSAMYFCASSGTETSYEQYFGPGTRLTVT.

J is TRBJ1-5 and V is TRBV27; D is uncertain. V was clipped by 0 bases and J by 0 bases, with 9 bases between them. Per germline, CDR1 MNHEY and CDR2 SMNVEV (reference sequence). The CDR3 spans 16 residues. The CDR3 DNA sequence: TGTGCCAGCAGTTTATCCCGGACTTATAGCAATCAGCCCCAGCATTTT. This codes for CASSLSRTYSNQPQHF.

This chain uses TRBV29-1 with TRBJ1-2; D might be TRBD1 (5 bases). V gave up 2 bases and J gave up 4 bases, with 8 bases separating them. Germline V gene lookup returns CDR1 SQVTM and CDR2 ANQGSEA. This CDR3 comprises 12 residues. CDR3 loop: CSVETDIYGYTF. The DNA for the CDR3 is TGCAGCGTTGAAACGGACATCTATGGCTACACCTTC.

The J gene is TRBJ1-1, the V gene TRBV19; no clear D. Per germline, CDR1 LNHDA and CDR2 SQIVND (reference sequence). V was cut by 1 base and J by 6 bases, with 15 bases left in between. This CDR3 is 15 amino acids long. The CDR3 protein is CASSIGGGLGAEAFF. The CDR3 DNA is TGTGCCAGTAGTATAGGGGGAGGGTTAGGCGCTGAAGCTTTCTTT. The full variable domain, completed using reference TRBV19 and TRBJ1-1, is DGGITQSPKYLFRKEGQNVTLSCEQNLNHDAMYWYRQDPGQGLRLIYYSQIVNDFQKGDIAEGYSVSREKKESFPLTVTSAQKNPTAFYLCASSIGGGLGAEAFFGQGTRLTVV.

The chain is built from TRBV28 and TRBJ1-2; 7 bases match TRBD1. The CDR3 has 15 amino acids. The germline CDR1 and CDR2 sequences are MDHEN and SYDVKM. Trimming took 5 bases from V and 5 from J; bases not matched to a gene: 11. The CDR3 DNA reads TGTGCCAGCAGTCCTGGGGGGACAGAGCTTTATGGCTACACCTTC. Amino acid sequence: CASSPGGTELYGYTF.